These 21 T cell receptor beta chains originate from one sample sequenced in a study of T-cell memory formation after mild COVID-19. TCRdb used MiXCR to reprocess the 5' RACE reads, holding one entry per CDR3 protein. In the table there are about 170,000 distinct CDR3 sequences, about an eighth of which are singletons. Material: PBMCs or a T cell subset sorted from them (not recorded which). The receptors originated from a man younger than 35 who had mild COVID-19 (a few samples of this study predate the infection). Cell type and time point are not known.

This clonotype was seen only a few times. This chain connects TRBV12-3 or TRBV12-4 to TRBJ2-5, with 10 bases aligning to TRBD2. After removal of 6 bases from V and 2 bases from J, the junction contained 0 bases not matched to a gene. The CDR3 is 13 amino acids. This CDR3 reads CASRGLAQETQYF. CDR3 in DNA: TGTGCCAGCAGGGGACTAGCGCAAGAGACCCAGTACTTC.

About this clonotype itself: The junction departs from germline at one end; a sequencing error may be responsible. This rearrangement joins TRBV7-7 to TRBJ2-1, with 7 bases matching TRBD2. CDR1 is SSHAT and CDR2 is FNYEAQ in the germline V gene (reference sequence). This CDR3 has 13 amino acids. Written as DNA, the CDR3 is TGTGCTAGCAGCGGAGGGGAGGGGAATGAGCAGTTCTTC. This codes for CASSGGEGNEQFF.

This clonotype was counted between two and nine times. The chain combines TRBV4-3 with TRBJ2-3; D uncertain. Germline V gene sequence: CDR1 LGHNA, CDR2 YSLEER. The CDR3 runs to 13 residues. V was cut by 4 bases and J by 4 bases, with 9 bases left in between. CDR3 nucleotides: TGCGCCAGCAGCCCCGGGCCCCCAGATACGCAGTATTTT. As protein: CASSPGPPDTQYF.

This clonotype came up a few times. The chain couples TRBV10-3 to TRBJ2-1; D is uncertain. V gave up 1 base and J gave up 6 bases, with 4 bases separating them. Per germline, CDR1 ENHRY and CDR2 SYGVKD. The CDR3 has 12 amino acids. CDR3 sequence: CAISELVNEQFF. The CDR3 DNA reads TGTGCCATCAGTGAGTTAGTCAATGAGCAGTTCTTC.

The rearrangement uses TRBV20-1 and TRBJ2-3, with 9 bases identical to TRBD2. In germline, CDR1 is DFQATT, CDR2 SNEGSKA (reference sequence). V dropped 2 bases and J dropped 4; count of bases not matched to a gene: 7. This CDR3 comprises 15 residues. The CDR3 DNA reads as TGCAGTGCTAGAAGAGCGGGGGGCCGAGCAGATACGCAGTATTTT. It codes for CSARRAGGRADTQYF.

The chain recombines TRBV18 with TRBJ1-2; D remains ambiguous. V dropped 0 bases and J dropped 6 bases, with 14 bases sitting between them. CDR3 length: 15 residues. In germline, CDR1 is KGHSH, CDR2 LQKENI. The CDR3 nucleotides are TGTGCCAGCTCACCACCGGCGGCCCCACCGGATGGCTACACCTTC. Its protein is CASSPPAAPPDGYTF.

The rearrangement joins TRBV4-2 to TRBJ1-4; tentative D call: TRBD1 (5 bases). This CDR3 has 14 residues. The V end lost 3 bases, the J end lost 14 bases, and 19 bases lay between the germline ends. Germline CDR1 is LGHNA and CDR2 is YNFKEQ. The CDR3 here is CASSQIDAWGLLFF. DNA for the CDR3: TGTGCCAGCAGCCAGATTGACGCTTGGGGGTTGCTGTTTTTT.

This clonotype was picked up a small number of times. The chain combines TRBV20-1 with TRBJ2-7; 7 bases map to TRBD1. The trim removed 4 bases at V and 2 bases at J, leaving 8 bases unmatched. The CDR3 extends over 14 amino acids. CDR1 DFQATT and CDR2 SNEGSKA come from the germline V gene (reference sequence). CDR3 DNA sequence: TGCAGTGCTACCCGGGACAGTCGAGCCTACGAGCAGTACTTC. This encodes CSATRDSRAYEQYF.

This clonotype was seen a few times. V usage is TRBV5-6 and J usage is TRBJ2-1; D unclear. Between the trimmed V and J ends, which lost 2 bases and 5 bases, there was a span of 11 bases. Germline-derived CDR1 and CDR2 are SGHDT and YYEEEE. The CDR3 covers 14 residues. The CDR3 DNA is TGTGCCAGCAGCTTCCCTCGGTATGACAATGAGCAGTTCTTC. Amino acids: CASSFPRYDNEQFF. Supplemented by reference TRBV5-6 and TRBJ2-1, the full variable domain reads DAGVTQSPTHLIKTRGQQVTLRCSPKSGHDTVSWYQQALGQGPQFIFQYYEEEERQRGNFPDRFSGHQFPNYSSELNVNALLLGDSALYLCASSFPRYDNEQFFGPGTRLTVL.

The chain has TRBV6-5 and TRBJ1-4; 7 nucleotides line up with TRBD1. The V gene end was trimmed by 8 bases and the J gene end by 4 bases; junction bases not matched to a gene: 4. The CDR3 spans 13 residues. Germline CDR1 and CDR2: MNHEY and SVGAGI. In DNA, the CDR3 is TGTGCCAGCCGGGGACAGAATAATGAAAAACTGTTTTTT. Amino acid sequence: CASRGQNNEKLFF.

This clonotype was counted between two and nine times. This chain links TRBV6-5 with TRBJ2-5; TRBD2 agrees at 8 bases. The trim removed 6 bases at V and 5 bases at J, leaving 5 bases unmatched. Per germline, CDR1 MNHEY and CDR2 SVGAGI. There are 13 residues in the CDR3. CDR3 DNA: TGTGCCAGCAGACGGGGGGGGATGGAGACCCAGTACTTC. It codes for CASRRGGMETQYF.

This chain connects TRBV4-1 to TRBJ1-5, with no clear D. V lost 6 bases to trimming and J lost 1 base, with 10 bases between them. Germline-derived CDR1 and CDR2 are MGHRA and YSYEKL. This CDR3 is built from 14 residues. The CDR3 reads CASRSVLSNQPQHF. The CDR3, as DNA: TGCGCCAGCAGGTCGGTGCTCAGCAATCAGCCCCAGCATTTT.

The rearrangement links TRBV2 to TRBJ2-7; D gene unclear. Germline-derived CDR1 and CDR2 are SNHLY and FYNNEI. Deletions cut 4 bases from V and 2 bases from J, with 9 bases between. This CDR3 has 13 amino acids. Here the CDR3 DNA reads TGTGCCAGCAGTGGCAATGCCGCCTACGAGCAGTACTTC. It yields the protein CASSGNAAYEQYF. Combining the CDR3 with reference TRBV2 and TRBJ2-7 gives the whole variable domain EPEVTQTPSHQVTQMGQEVILRCVPISNHLYFYWYRQILGQKVEFLVSFYNNEISEKSEIFDDQFSVERPDGSNFTLKIRSTKLEDSAMYFCASSGNAAYEQYFGPGTRLTVT.

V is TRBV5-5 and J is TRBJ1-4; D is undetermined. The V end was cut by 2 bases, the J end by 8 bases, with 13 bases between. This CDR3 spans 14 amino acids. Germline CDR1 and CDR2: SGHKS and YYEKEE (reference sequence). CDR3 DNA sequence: TGTGCCAGCAGCTTAGAGGGAGTCGGCGAAAAACTGTTTTTT. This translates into CASSLEGVGEKLFF. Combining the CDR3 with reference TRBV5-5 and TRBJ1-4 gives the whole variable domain DAGVTQSPTHLIKTRGQQVTLRCSPISGHKSVSWYQQVLGQGPQFIFQYYEKEERGRGNFPDRFSARQFPNYSSELNVNALLLGDSALYLCASSLEGVGEKLFFGSGTQLSVL.

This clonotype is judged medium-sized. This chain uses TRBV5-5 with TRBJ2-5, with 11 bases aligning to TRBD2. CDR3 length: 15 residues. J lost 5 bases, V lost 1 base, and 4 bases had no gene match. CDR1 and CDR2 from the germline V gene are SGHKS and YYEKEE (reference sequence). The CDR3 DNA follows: TGTGCCAGCAGCTTGTTTAGCGGGGGGGCCGAGACCCAGTACTTC. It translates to CASSLFSGGAETQYF.

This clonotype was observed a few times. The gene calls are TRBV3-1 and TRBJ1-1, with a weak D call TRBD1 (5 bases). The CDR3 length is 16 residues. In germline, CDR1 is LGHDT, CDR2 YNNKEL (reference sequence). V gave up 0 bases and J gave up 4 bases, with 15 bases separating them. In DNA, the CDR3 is TGTGCCAGCAGCCAAGAACCGGGAACTGGGGGCACTGAAGCTTTCTTT. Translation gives CASSQEPGTGGTEAFF.

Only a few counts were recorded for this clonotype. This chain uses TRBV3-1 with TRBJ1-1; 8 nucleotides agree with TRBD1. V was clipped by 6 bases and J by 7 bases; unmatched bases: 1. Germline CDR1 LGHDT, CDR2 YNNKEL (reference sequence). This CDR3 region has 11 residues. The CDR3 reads CASRQGGEAFF. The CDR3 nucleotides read TGTGCCAGCAGACAGGGGGGTGAAGCTTTCTTT.

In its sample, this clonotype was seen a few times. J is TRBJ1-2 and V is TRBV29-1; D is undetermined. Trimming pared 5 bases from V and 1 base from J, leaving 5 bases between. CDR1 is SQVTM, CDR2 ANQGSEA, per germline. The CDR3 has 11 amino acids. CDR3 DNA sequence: TGCAGCGTTCATAGTAACTATGGCTACACCTTC. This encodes CSVHSNYGYTF.

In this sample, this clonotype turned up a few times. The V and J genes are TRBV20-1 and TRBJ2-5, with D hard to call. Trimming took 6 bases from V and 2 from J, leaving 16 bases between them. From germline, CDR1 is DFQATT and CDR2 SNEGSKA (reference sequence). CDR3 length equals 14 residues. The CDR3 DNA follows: TGCAGTGCCCCCGTAGCCCCTGGACAAGAGACCCAGTACTTC. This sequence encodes CSAPVAPGQETQYF.

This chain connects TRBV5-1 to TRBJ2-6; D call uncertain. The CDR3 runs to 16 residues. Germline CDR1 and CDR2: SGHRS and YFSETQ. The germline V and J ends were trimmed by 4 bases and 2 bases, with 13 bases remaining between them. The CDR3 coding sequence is TGCGCCAGCAGCCTATCCTGGATAGCTGGGGCCAACGTCCTGACTTTC. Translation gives CASSLSWIAGANVLTF. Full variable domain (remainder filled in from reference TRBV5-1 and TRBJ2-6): KAGVTQTPRYLIKTRGQQVTLSCSPISGHRSVSWYQQTPGQGLQFLFEYFSETQRNKGNFPGRFSGRQFSNSRSEMNVSTLELGDSALYLCASSLSWIAGANVLTFGAGSRLTVL.

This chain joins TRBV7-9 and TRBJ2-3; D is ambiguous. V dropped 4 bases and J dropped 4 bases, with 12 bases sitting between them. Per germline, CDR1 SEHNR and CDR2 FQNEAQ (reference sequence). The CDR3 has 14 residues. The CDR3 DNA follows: TGTGCCAGCAGCTCGTATATTGGGGCAGATACGCAGTATTTT. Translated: CASSSYIGADTQYF.